These T cell receptor beta chains were read from a single sample in a study of blood T cell repertoires in COVID-19. The method was immunoSEQ multiplex PCR; TCRdb's version includes in-frame clones alone and lacks a portion of them. The data hold roughly 150,000 clones, with around four fifths observed a single time. Sequenced sample: peripheral blood. The receptors were sampled from a woman aged 70 to 79 who had recovered from COVID-19. CDR3s include the opening cysteine and the closing phenylalanine or tryptophan. A D gene is named only where the DNA matches it firmly. Only part of the rows carry a size: once, few, many, or a class if the clone is expanded.

d_gene	v_gene	abundance	j_gene	CDR3nt	CDR3aa
TRBD2	TRBV30	.	TRBJ2-1	TGTGCCTGGAGCGGGACTAGCGGATACAATGAGCAGTTCTTC	CAWSGTSGYNEQFF
.	TRBV10-3	.	TRBJ1-2	TGTGCCATCAGGGACGGGCCACAGGATAATGGCTACACCTTC	CAIRDGPQDNGYTF
.	TRBV24-1	.	TRBJ1-4	TGTGCCACCAGTGACCCACCGACAAATGAAAAACTGTTTTTT	CATSDPPTNEKLFF
.	TRBV3-1/TRBV3-2	.	TRBJ1-2	TGTGCCAGCAGCCCTCACCCCGGCGGGTATGGCTACACCTTC	CASSPHPGGYGYTF
.	TRBV11-2	.	TRBJ1-2	TGTGCCAGCAGGCGCGGGGGCTATGGCTACACCTTC	CASRRGGYGYTF
.	TRBV19	few	TRBJ1-1	TGTGCCAGTAGGCCCCTGGGGCAGGGCAACACTGAAGCTTTCTTT	CASRPLGQGNTEAFF
.	TRBV3-1/TRBV3-2	.	TRBJ1-4	TGTGCCAGCAGCCATGGAGGGTTCGCTAATGAAAAACTGTTTTTT	CASSHGGFANEKLFF
TRBD1	TRBV19	.	TRBJ1-4	TGTGCCACCAGCCGAGGACAGGCGGCTGAAAAACTGTTTTTT	CATSRGQAAEKLFF
.	TRBV9	.	TRBJ2-3	TGTGCCAGCAGCGTCGGCCCGGGGGACACAGATACGCAGTATTTT	CASSVGPGDTDTQYF
TRBD1	TRBV11-3	.	TRBJ2-3	TGTGCCAGCAGCTTAGGGGACAGGGTTGGAGATACGCAGTATTTT	CASSLGDRVGDTQYF
.	TRBV28	.	TRBJ2-5	TGTGCCAGCAGTTTCCCCCTGCGGACCCAGTACTTC	CASSFPLRTQYF
TRBD1	TRBV11-2	few	TRBJ1-1	TGTGCCAGCAGCGCAGGGGGAGGCTTAGGGACTGAAGCTTTCTTT	CASSAGGGLGTEAFF
TRBD1	TRBV19	.	TRBJ2-1	TGTGCCAGTAGTCCCCCGGGACAGGGGTCCTACAATGAGCAGTTCTTC	CASSPPGQGSYNEQFF
.	TRBV28	.	TRBJ2-5	TGTGCCAGCAGTCCGACAGTGGAGACCCAGTACTTC	CASSPTVETQYF
.	TRBV7-9	.	TRBJ1-2	TGTGCCAGCACCCCCGGCGGTGGTAACTATGGCTACACCTTC	CASTPGGGNYGYTF
.	TRBV5-4	.	TRBJ2-1	TGTGCCAGCACCCGGGGTAGCGGTCCTGGGGGGAATGAGCAGTTCTTC	CASTRGSGPGGNEQFF
.	TRBV29-1	.	TRBJ1-4	TGCAGCGTTGATAGTAATGAAAAACTGTTTTTT	CSVDSNEKLFF
.	TRBV4-2	.	TRBJ1-2	TGTGCCAGCAGCCAAGACAGGGTCGGCTATGGCTACACCTTC	CASSQDRVGYGYTF
.	TRBV4-1	.	TRBJ1-2	TGCGCCAGCAGCCAACAGGGCGACTATGGCTACACCTTC	CASSQQGDYGYTF
.	TRBV5-1	.	TRBJ1-3	TGCGCCAGCAGCTTGGGGGGACTGACCTCTGGAAACACCATATATTTT	CASSLGGLTSGNTIYF
TRBD1	TRBV14	.	TRBJ2-1	TGTGCCAGCAGCCAGACAGGGACAGCAACCTACAATGAGCAGTTCTTC	CASSQTGTATYNEQFF
.	TRBV7-2	.	TRBJ1-3	TGTGCCAGCAGCTCACACCGGAGCTCTGGAAACACCATATATTTT	CASSSHRSSGNTIYF
.	TRBV4-2	.	TRBJ1-2	TGTGCCAGCAGCCAACACAGGGAAAACTATGGCTACACCTTC	CASSQHRENYGYTF